This T cell receptor (beta chain) was profiled in a study of blood T cell repertoires in COVID-19 (dated by TCRdb to the early 2020s). Notes on the research overall: Samples covering the acute and convalescent phases of COVID-19 were provided by collaborators in the United States, Italy and Spain. Where available, HLA class I and class II types were taken from metadata supplied by the sample provider and were not determined by assay-based typing. The repertoires were made available in a free public database intended to serve as a resource for research on the immune response to SARS-CoV-2. Subjects who had been exposed to COVID-19, were actively infected with it, or had recovered from it provided the deeply sampled blood TCRbeta repertoires that made up the dataset. Samples came from the ongoing ImmuneRACE study (first 160 participants) plus 1,254 subjects from 6 global collaborators. The prospective study material was composed of cDNA or gDNA derived from T cells, B-cell-depleted T cells, or PBMCs. Nearly every sample came with metadata listing a de-identified subject ID, COVID-19 status, age in years and sex. Study-level results and caveats: The amount of clinical and demographic metadata varied by source and participant and was provided uncurated.

Collaborating institutions collected whole blood in K2EDTA tubes following their own protocols. For TCRbeta analysis, collaborator samples were shipped as frozen whole blood, as isolated PBMCs, or as DNA extracted from either sample type. Sequences LNHDA (CDR1) and SQIVND (CDR2) are obtained from the germline V gene (reference sequence). V loses 3 bases of germline sequence and J loses 4 bases, and the interval between the two ends is 10 bases. The CDR3 contains 14 residues, cysteine and phenylalanine counted. Only the CDR3 region is kept as DNA, spanning 42 bases read in frame from base 1. The immunoSEQ Assay, a bias-controlled multiplex PCR, was used to amplify TCRbeta CDR3 regions from genomic DNA. The study's processing was this. Within the assay, amplification of reference gene primers was used to estimate how many nucleated cells each sample contained. To quantify the absolute abundance of each unique TCRbeta CDR3 rearrangement, sequence reads were collapsed and filtered. Productive Simpson clonality was computed per sample as the square root of Simpson's diversity index over productive rearrangements. TCRdb retrieved this table from immuneACCESS and kept in-frame rearrangements only. Not all clones are present; in checked studies, unresolved V genes account for under half, and no reason is known for the remainder. The V and J calls and clone size were taken over from that table, and D and trimming were inferred from the DNA. For this sample the table gives approximately 100,000 clones, of which 85% were detected only once. The ten largest clones add up to more than 1.5% of the sample.

Worth noting for this clone: Its target antigen remains unknown. The input lacks base qualities; no much larger clone sits a single base away.

The specimen was peripheral blood. The receptor was derived from a woman aged 70 to 79 with active or convalescent COVID-19. Recombination linked TRBV19 to TRBJ1-5, with TRBD1 as a weak D call on 5 bases. At the DNA level, the sequence is TGTGCCAGTAGTATTATGGGGGGAAATCAGCCCCAGCATTTT. It translates as CASSIMGGNQPQHF.